This is a list of T cell receptor beta chains from one sample in a study of blood T cell repertoires in COVID-19. Sequencing used immunoSEQ multiplex PCR; TCRdb keeps in-frame clones, though not all of them. The sample lists roughly 220,000 clones, around 85% occurring once. Sequencing used PBMCs or T cells enriched from blood (not recorded which). The origin of the receptors is a woman between 40 and 50 years old with acute COVID-19. Each CDR3 is given with its conserved first and last residue. The D gene is left open where the match is weak. Not every row has a clone size; where given, it reads once, few, many or a size class.

>TRBJ2-1|few|TRBV12-3/TRBV12-4|NA
CASSSGVYNEQFF
TGTGCCAGCAGCTCGGGGGTTTACAATGAGCAGTTCTTC
>TRBJ2-3|NA|TRBV7-9|NA
CASSLPLDTQYF
TGTGCCAGCAGCTTACCCCTCGATACGCAGTATTTT
>TRBJ1-2|NA|TRBV18|NA
CASSPGTGPNYGYTF
TGTGCCAGCTCACCGGGTACAGGGCCTAACTATGGCTACACCTTC
>TRBJ1-1|NA|TRBV10-2|NA
CASSEMLGGGMNTEAFF
TGCGCCAGCAGTGAGATGTTAGGGGGGGGCATGAACACTGAAGCTTTCTTT
>TRBJ2-2|NA|TRBV6-2/TRBV6-3|NA
CASSRYAGELFF
TGTGCCAGCAGCCGCTATGCCGGGGAGCTGTTTTTT
>TRBJ1-5|NA|TRBV24-1|NA
CATRRSRDKASYSNQPQHF
TGTGCCACCAGGCGATCGCGAGACAAGGCCTCTTATAGCAATCAGCCCCAGCATTTT
>TRBJ2-3|NA|TRBV19|TRBD1
CASSDPGQGTDTQYF
TGTGCCAGTAGCGATCCGGGACAGGGCACAGATACGCAGTATTTT
>TRBJ2-2|NA|TRBV24-1|TRBD1
CATSDLSGGNTGELFF
TGTGCCACCAGTGATTTATCAGGGGGGAACACCGGGGAGCTGTTTTTT
>TRBJ2-1|NA|TRBV11-2|NA
CASSLVAPYGRGAYNEQFF
TGTGCCAGCAGCTTAGTAGCGCCTTACGGCCGTGGAGCCTACAATGAGCAGTTCTTC
>TRBJ1-2|once|TRBV3-1/TRBV3-2|NA
CASSQDFRALVGYTF
TGTGCCAGCAGCCAAGATTTCAGGGCCCTTGTGGGCTACACCTTC
>TRBJ1-6|many|TRBV9|TRBD1
CASSPGQGSYNSPLHF
TGTGCCAGCAGCCCGGGACAGGGGAGCTATAATTCACCCCTCCACTTT
>TRBJ2-6|NA|TRBV29-1|NA
CSVVSGGGYSGANVLTF
TGCAGCGTTGTATCTGGCGGGGGCTACTCTGGGGCCAACGTCCTGACTTTC
>TRBJ1-1|NA|TRBV11-3|NA
CASSRGTNTEAFF
TGTGCCAGCAGCCGGGGGACCAACACTGAAGCTTTCTTT
>TRBJ2-2|NA|TRBV18|NA
CASSAQGRNTGELFF
TGTGCCAGCTCAGCGCAGGGTAGGAACACCGGGGAGCTGTTTTTT
>TRBJ1-1|once|TRBV5-6|NA
CASSPQNTEAFF
TGTGCCAGCAGCCCCCAAAACACTGAAGCTTTCTTT
>TRBJ2-2|NA|TRBV19|TRBD2
CASSIARGGGGELFF
TGTGCCAGTAGTATAGCGCGGGGGGGCGGCGGGGAGCTGTTTTTT
>TRBJ1-2|NA|TRBV28|NA
CASSFRGNYGYTF
TGTGCCAGCAGTTTCCGAGGGAACTATGGCTACACCTTC
>TRBJ2-1|NA|TRBV7-2|NA
CASSLYGGEQFF
TGTGCCAGCAGCTTATACGGGGGTGAGCAGTTCTTC
>TRBJ2-1|NA|TRBV9|TRBD2
CASSVTGMIRREGLDEQFF
TGTGCCAGCAGCGTAACAGGGATGATTCGGCGGGAGGGCCTGGATGAGCAGTTCTTC
>TRBJ2-2|NA|TRBV9|NA
CASSVGGSPNTGELFF
TGTGCCAGCAGCGTAGGGGGCAGCCCCAACACCGGGGAGCTGTTTTTT
>TRBJ2-5|NA|TRBV7-2|TRBD2
CASSLAGTSGGAGHYF
TGTGCCAGCAGCTTAGCTGGGACTAGCGGGGGGGCAGGGCACTACTTC
>TRBJ2-3|NA|TRBV19|TRBD2
CASSWTSGSPDTQYF
TGTGCCAGTAGTTGGACTAGCGGGAGTCCCGATACGCAGTATTTT
>TRBJ2-1|NA|TRBV28|NA
CASRTPSGGPYNEQFF
TGTGCCAGCAGGACCCCCAGCGGAGGGCCCTACAATGAGCAGTTCTTC
>TRBJ2-3|once|TRBV30|TRBD2
CAWSVPRGGRLSDTQYF
TGTGCCTGGAGTGTCCCGCGGGGGGGCCGGCTTTCGGATACGCAGTATTTT
>TRBJ2-2|once|TRBV28|TRBD2
CASSLGLARAGELFF
TGTGCCAGCAGTTTGGGACTAGCGAGGGCCGGGGAGCTGTTTTTT
>TRBJ2-2|NA|TRBV19|TRBD2
CASTGRVRSGELFF
TGTGCCAGTACCGGGAGGGTGAGATCCGGGGAGCTGTTTTTT
>TRBJ2-1|NA|TRBV15|TRBD2
CATSRAPAGGGNEQFF
TGTGCCACCAGCAGAGCCCCAGCGGGAGGGGGGAATGAGCAGTTCTTC
>TRBJ2-1|NA|TRBV28|NA
CASSLLSNNEQFF
TGTGCCAGCAGTTTACTCAGTAACAATGAGCAGTTCTTC
>TRBJ1-6|NA|TRBV4-3|NA
CASSQDRQAVTYNSPLHF
TGCGCCAGCAGCCAAGATAGACAGGCGGTTACCTATAATTCACCCCTCCACTTT
>TRBJ1-1|NA|TRBV3-1/TRBV3-2|NA
CASSSPGGNTEAFF
TGTGCCAGCAGCTCCCCCGGTGGTAACACTGAAGCTTTCTTT
>TRBJ2-5|once|TRBV19|TRBD1
CASSTLRTGGRVTQYF
TGTGCCAGTAGTACGCTACGGACAGGGGGTAGGGTGACCCAGTACTTC
>TRBJ2-5|NA|TRBV7-6|TRBD1
CASSLRGPRTQYF
TGTGCCAGCAGCTTAAGGGGGCCCCGTACCCAGTACTTC
>TRBJ1-1|NA|TRBV7-9|NA
CASRNRVYGDLNTEAFF
TGTGCCAGCAGAAATCGGGTTTACGGGGATCTGAACACTGAAGCTTTCTTT
>TRBJ2-2|NA|TRBV7-2|NA
CASSLGDYTGELFF
TGTGCCAGCAGCTTAGGGGACTACACCGGGGAGCTGTTTTTT
>TRBJ2-1|NA|TRBV5-1|NA
CASSPGDFSSYNEQFF
TGCGCCAGCAGCCCCGGGGACTTTAGCTCCTACAATGAGCAGTTCTTC
>TRBJ2-2|once|TRBV7-8|TRBD1
CASRRGQGDTGELFF
TGTGCCAGCAGAAGGGGACAGGGTGACACCGGGGAGCTGTTTTTT
>TRBJ1-1|NA|TRBV4-3|TRBD1
CASSQDDRGRFGAFF
TGCGCCAGCAGCCAAGACGACAGGGGGCGGTTCGGAGCTTTCTTT
>TRBJ1-3|once|TRBV5-1|NA
CASSLAVSGNTIYF
TGCGCCAGCAGCTTGGCGGTCTCTGGAAACACCATATATTTT
>TRBJ2-1|NA|TRBV9|NA
CASSPSGGRGRGDEQFF
TGTGCCAGCAGCCCTTCGGGGGGCAGGGGGCGTGGGGATGAGCAGTTCTTC
>TRBJ1-6|NA|TRBV3-1/TRBV3-2|TRBD1
CASSQDPRDREGSPLHF
TGTGCCAGCAGCCAAGACCCCCGGGACAGGGAAGGATCACCCCTCCACTTT
>TRBJ2-1|many|TRBV29-1|NA
CSGRDGQVTNEQFF
TGCAGCGGCCGTGATGGCCAAGTCACGAATGAGCAGTTCTTC
>TRBJ2-2|NA|TRBV5-1|NA
CASSLASLAVFNTGELFF
TGCGCCAGCAGCTTGGCGAGCTTAGCGGTGTTTAACACCGGGGAGCTGTTTTTT
>TRBJ1-1|NA|TRBV19|TRBD1
CASYTGTGFTEAFF
TGTGCCAGTTACACCGGGACAGGGTTCACTGAAGCTTTCTTT
>TRBJ1-5|NA|TRBV23-1|NA
CASTTAGYQPQHF
TGCGCCAGCACTACGGCGGGGTACCAGCCCCAGCATTTT
>TRBJ1-2|NA|TRBV25-1|NA
CASSGVGAGGYTF
TGTGCCAGCAGTGGGGTAGGGGCCGGTGGCTACACCTTC
>TRBJ1-1|few|TRBV5-4|NA
CASSLGVSGTEAFF
TGTGCCAGCAGCTTAGGGGTGTCCGGCACTGAAGCTTTCTTT
>TRBJ1-6|NA|TRBV18|NA
CASSPLTREPLHF
TGTGCCAGCTCACCCCTTACCCGGGAGCCCCTCCACTTT
>TRBJ1-1|once|TRBV7-2|TRBD1
CASSWTGGNTEAFF
TGTGCCAGCAGCTGGACAGGGGGAAACACTGAAGCTTTCTTT
>TRBJ1-2|NA|TRBV19|TRBD1
CASSLRGQGDGYTF
TGTGCCAGTAGTCTTAGGGGACAGGGTGACGGCTACACCTTC
>TRBJ2-7|NA|TRBV7-9|TRBD2
CASSFSRAGVRYEQYF
TGTGCCAGCAGCTTTTCCCGCGCGGGAGTTCGGTACGAGCAGTACTTC
>TRBJ2-2|few|TRBV4-2|NA
CASSQVGSETNTGELFF
TGTGCCAGCAGCCAAGTAGGGAGCGAGACGAACACCGGGGAGCTGTTTTTT
>TRBJ2-1|NA|TRBV6-5|TRBD1
CASNPTGTGRNEQFF
TGTGCCAGCAACCCAACCGGGACAGGCCGCAATGAGCAGTTCTTC
>TRBJ1-2|NA|TRBV29-1|TRBD1
CSAGTGLGYGYTF
TGCAGCGCCGGGACAGGGCTGGGCTATGGCTACACCTTC
>TRBJ1-6|once|TRBV28|NA
CASSSVVYSPLHF
TGTGCCAGCAGTTCCGTTGTTTATTCACCCCTCCACTTT